The 16 T cell receptor beta chains reported below all come from one sample, sequenced in a study of CD8 T cells in ankylosing spondylitis. TCRdb analysed the 5' RACE reads with MiXCR anew, one entry per CDR3 protein. The sample includes under 400,000 distinct CDR3 sequences, around a tenth seen only once; the top ten take around 8.4%. Sequenced sample: blood, either unsorted or a sorted T cell fraction (not recorded which). The receptors were sampled from a female donor with ankylosing spondylitis or in good health (not recorded which).

This clonotype was recorded many times. The gene calls are TRBV28 and TRBJ2-3; maybe TRBD2 (6 bases). The CDR3 contains 16 residues. The germline V gene has CDR1 MDHEN and CDR2 SYDVKM. V lost 2 bases and J 10 bases, leaving 22 bases between the germline ends. The CDR3 here is CASSLGAPSTRDPQYF. The CDR3 DNA follows: TGTGCCAGCAGTTTAGGGGCCCCCTCGACTAGGGACCCGCAGTATTTT.

The chain has TRBV18 and TRBJ1-5; D gene uncertain. The CDR3 sequence is 14 residues long. The V end was cut by 2 bases, the J end by 3 bases, with 8 bases between. CDR1 KGHSH and CDR2 LQKENI come from the germline V gene. The CDR3 here is CASSPVGTNQPQHF. For the CDR3, the DNA is TGTGCCAGCTCACCAGTAGGAACCAATCAGCCCCAGCATTTT.

This clonotype has only a few counts. The V call is TRBV5-1, the J call TRBJ1-1; a weak D match, TRBD1 (5 bases). The CDR3 extends over 14 amino acids. The V end lost 1 base, the J end lost 6 bases, and 13 bases lay between the germline ends. Germline values: CDR1 SGHRS, CDR2 YFSETQ. Here the CDR3 DNA reads TGCGCCAGCAGCTTGACTGGGGGGGGACCTGAAGCTTTCTTT. This gives the protein CASSLTGGGPEAFF.

This clonotype was counted at least ten times. The chain recombines TRBV10-3 with TRBJ2-2, with 10 positions matching TRBD1. The CDR3 sequence is 17 residues long. Per the germline V gene, CDR1 is ENHRY and CDR2 is SYGVKD. Unmatched junction bases numbered 10, after V lost 4 bases and J lost 5 bases. The chain's CDR3 is CAISAATGGARTGELFF. The CDR3, as DNA: TGTGCCATCAGTGCAGCGACAGGGGGCGCGAGAACCGGGGAGCTGTTTTTT.

This rearrangement joins TRBV5-4 to TRBJ1-6; TRBD1 aligns across 10 bases. CDR1 and CDR2 (germline): SGHNT, YYREEE (reference sequence). The CDR3 loop spans 17 amino acids. Unmatched junction bases numbered 17, after V lost 3 bases and J lost 14 bases. The CDR3 coding sequence is TGTGCCAGCAGCTCTGACTCCGGGACAGGGGCCTTGGGGGCCCTCCACTTT. It codes for CASSSDSGTGALGALHF.

This clonotype was detected ten times or more. This chain joins TRBV29-1 and TRBJ1-3, with D unresolved. The CDR3 covers 11 residues. Per the germline V gene, CDR1 is SQVTM and CDR2 is ANQGSEA. Trimming removed 6 bases at V and 4 bases at J, with 7 bases between. CDR3: CSVDWGNTIYF. CDR3 in DNA: TGCAGCGTGGACTGGGGAAACACCATATATTTT.

This clonotype occurred many times. V gene TRBV9 combines with J gene TRBJ2-3; D gene ambiguous. The germline V gene encodes CDR1 SGDLS and CDR2 YYNGEE. The CDR3 has 17 residues. V lost 3 bases and J lost 7, with 24 bases in between. CDR3 residues: CASSGGRSERATNTQYF. In nucleotides, the CDR3 is TGTGCCAGCAGCGGGGGTCGTTCGGAACGCGCAACGAATACGCAGTATTTT.

This clonotype was picked up many times. CDR3 region: CASSQRQTGNDEQFF. The CDR3 DNA is TGTGCCAGCAGCCAAAGGCAAACAGGCAACGATGAGCAGTTCTTC. The chain combines TRBV14 with TRBJ2-1, with D perhaps matching TRBD1 (5 bases). V lost 2 bases and J 8 bases, leaving 16 bases between the germline ends. This CDR3 is built from 15 residues. CDR1 is SGHDN, CDR2 FVKESK, per germline.

This clonotype was counted many times. This chain links TRBV7-9 with TRBJ2-7; D gene unclear. V was pared by 3 bases and J by 4 bases, with 13 bases between. This CDR3 comprises 14 residues. The germline gives CDR1 SEHNR, CDR2 FQNEAQ (reference sequence). The CDR3 reads CASSLGQPPYEQYF. In nucleotides, the CDR3 is TGTGCCAGCAGCTTGGGCCAACCACCTTACGAGCAGTACTTC.

This clonotype was observed at least ten times. The chain combines TRBV20-1 with TRBJ2-1; tentatively, D is TRBD2 (6 bases). The germline CDR1 and CDR2 sequences are DFQATT and SNEGSKA (reference sequence). This CDR3 region has 14 residues. V was shortened by 5 bases and J by 0 bases, with 11 bases between the two germline ends. CDR3 residues: CSAPLDYSYNEQFF. As DNA, the CDR3 is TGCAGTGCTCCCCTGGACTACTCCTACAATGAGCAGTTCTTC.

Concerning this clonotype: A much bigger clone sits one base away, suggesting this may be a read error. V usage is TRBV11-2 and J usage is TRBJ1-1; D gene uncertain. Trimming shortened V by 0 bases and J by 9 bases, and 11 bases separated the two germline ends. Germline V gene lookup returns CDR1 SGHAT and CDR2 FQNNGV. The CDR3 has 13 residues. The CDR3 DNA reads TGTGCCAGCAGCTTAGATCGTATGGCTCAAGCTTTCTTT. Protein sequence: CASSLDRMAQAFF. Filled out from reference TRBV11-2 and TRBJ1-1, the complete variable domain reads EAGVAQSPRYKIIEKRQSVAFWCNPISGHATLYWYQQILGQGPKLLIQFQNNGVVDDSQLPKDRFSAERLKGVDSTLKIQPAKLEDSAVYLCASSLDRMAQAFFGQGTRLTVV.

This clonotype was observed at least ten times. V gene TRBV27 combines with J gene TRBJ2-2; TRBD1 matches at 9 bases. CDR3 length: 16 amino acids. Germline loops: CDR1 MNHEY, CDR2 SMNVEV (reference sequence). The junction had 7 bases not matched to a gene; V was cut back by 6 bases and J by 2 bases. CDR3 amino acids: CASSDRTGANTGELFF. CDR3 bases: TGTGCCAGCAGCGATAGGACAGGGGCTAACACCGGGGAGCTGTTTTTT.

This clonotype came up many times. V and J are TRBV20-1 and TRBJ2-7; TRBD1 agrees at 9 bases. Germline V lookup: CDR1 DFQATT, CDR2 SNEGSKA (reference sequence). This CDR3 has 15 amino acids. V was clipped by 5 bases and J by 4 bases; unmatched bases: 12. The CDR3 nucleotides read TGCAGTGCTCCTCCCGGGACAGGGATCGGGTACGAGCAGTACTTC. Residues: CSAPPGTGIGYEQYF.

This clonotype was seen ten or more times. The V gene is TRBV12-3 or TRBV12-4, the J gene TRBJ2-1, with D maybe TRBD2 (6 bases). V was shortened by 6 bases and J by 2 bases, with 14 bases between the two germline ends. This CDR3 is built from 15 residues. CDR3 in amino acids: CASSSRLVAYNEQFF. The CDR3 DNA sequence: TGTGCCAGCAGCAGTCGACTAGTCGCCTACAATGAGCAGTTCTTC.

This clonotype occurred many times. The chain is built from TRBV7-2 and TRBJ2-7; D tentatively reads TRBD1 or TRBD2 (5 bases each). This CDR3 spans 15 amino acids. CDR1 SGHTA and CDR2 FQGNSA come from the germline V gene. V lost 1 base to trimming and J lost 0 bases, with 10 bases between them. CDR3 sequence (DNA): TGTGCCAGCAGCTTAGAAGGGACGGGCTCCTACGAGCAGTACTTC. Translating gives CASSLEGTGSYEQYF.

This clonotype was observed at least ten times. The chain has TRBV20-1 and TRBJ1-5, with unresolved D. The CDR3 loop spans 14 amino acids. V lost 2 bases and J 4 bases, leaving 12 bases between the germline ends. The V gene's germline CDR1 is DFQATT and CDR2 SNEGSKA (reference sequence). The CDR3 bases are TGCAGTGCTAGATCGTCGGTGACAAATCAGCCCCAGCATTTT. Translated, it gives CSARSSVTNQPQHF.